The 32 T cell receptor beta chains in this list originate from one sample, sequenced in a study of blood T cell repertoires in COVID-19 (dated by TCRdb to 2019 to 2021). Libraries were prepared through the immunoSEQ multiplex PCR assay. TCRdb re-hosts the immuneACCESS table, in-frame sequences only. Its copies lack some clones; in the studies checked, an unresolved V gene accounts for under half of them, and the cause for the rest is not known. For this sample there are around 130,000 clones; roughly 71% appear just once. The ten biggest clones cover 20% to 25% of the sample. Sequenced input: peripheral blood. All receptors come from a man older than 75 with acute or convalescent COVID-19.

The V and J genes are TRBV4-3 and TRBJ2-2; a possible D gene is TRBD2 (5 bases). Trimming took 1 base from V and 1 from J, leaving 16 bases between them. This CDR3 spans 18 amino acids. Germline V lookup: CDR1 LGHNA, CDR2 YSLEER. CDR3 nucleotides: TGCGCCAGCAGCCAAGTCATTATAGGAGGATTGAACACCGGGGAGCTGTTTTTT. Residues: CASSQVIIGGLNTGELFF.

V gene TRBV5-1 combines with J gene TRBJ2-4, with 14 bases fitting TRBD2. The CDR3 has 19 residues. Germline loops: CDR1 SGHRS, CDR2 YFSETQ. V was clipped by 4 bases and J by 0 bases; unmatched bases: 9. CDR3 loop: CASSRPTSGGDLAKNIQYF. CDR3 DNA: TGCGCCAGCAGCCGCCCGACTAGCGGGGGGGATCTAGCCAAAAACATTCAGTACTTC.

This chain links TRBV7-8 with TRBJ2-1, with 8 bases fitting TRBD2. The CDR3 has 16 amino acids. Germline values: CDR1 SGHVS, CDR2 FQNEAQ. The J segment lost 3 bases and the V segment lost 7 bases, leaving 11 bases of the junction unmatched. CDR3 loop: CASIKGVAGIYNEQFF. CDR3 in DNA: TGTGCCAGCATCAAAGGGGTAGCGGGGATCTACAATGAGCAGTTCTTC.

V usage is TRBV10-3 and J usage is TRBJ2-7, with TRBD2 matching over 16 bases. The CDR3 consists of 17 residues. From germline, CDR1 is ENHRY and CDR2 SYGVKD. V lost 6 bases and J lost 4; bases outside the gene matches: 9. The CDR3 DNA sequence: TGTGCCATCAGAGGGACTAGCGGGGGGGCCCGGGGGTACGAGCAGTACTTC. It is translated as CAIRGTSGGARGYEQYF.

This sequence joins TRBV7-9 and TRBJ1-1, with unresolved D. Trimming removed 4 bases from V and 5 bases from J, with 20 bases in between. Germline V gene lookup returns CDR1 SEHNR and CDR2 FQNEAQ (reference sequence). This CDR3 is built from 16 residues. DNA for the CDR3: TGTGCCAGCAGCTCCCGGCTGGTGGGATCGGGGACTGAAGCTTTCTTT. It encodes CASSSRLVGSGTEAFF.

This chain links TRBV19 with TRBJ2-1; possible D gene TRBD2, 7 bases. The CDR3 is 15 residues long. The V end was cut by 9 bases, the J end by 3 bases, with 18 bases between. CDR1 is LNHDA and CDR2 is SQIVND in the germline V gene (reference sequence). The CDR3: CASRALGGLYNEQFF. CDR3 bases: TGTGCCAGCAGGGCCCTCGGGGGGCTCTACAATGAGCAGTTCTTC.

The chain has TRBV6-5 and TRBJ1-1; no reliable D call. In germline, CDR1 is MNHEY, CDR2 SVGAGI. Between the trimmed V and J ends, which lost 8 bases and 1 base, there was a span of 14 bases. The CDR3 totals 14 residues. CDR3 residues: CASSPKGENTEAFF. The DNA of the CDR3 is TGTGCCAGCTCTCCTAAGGGAGAGAACACTGAAGCTTTCTTT.

The chain is built from TRBV7-2 and TRBJ2-1, with 8 bases fitting TRBD2. V lost 4 bases, J lost 4 bases, and 6 bases stayed unmatched. Germline V CDR1 and CDR2: SGHTA, FQGNSA. This CDR3 has 15 amino acids. DNA of the CDR3: TGTGCCAGCAGCTCCAAGCGGGGGACTTACAATGAGCAGTTCTTC. Translated, it gives CASSSKRGTYNEQFF.

The V call is TRBV5-8, the J call TRBJ2-7; D remains unclear. The CDR3 has 13 amino acids. Germline CDR1 is SGHTS and CDR2 is YDEGEE. Trimming removed 3 bases from V and 2 bases from J, with 9 bases in between. The CDR3 loop is CASSSNTAYEQYF. In DNA, the CDR3 is TGTGCCAGCAGCTCCAACACAGCCTACGAGCAGTACTTC.

J is TRBJ2-2 and V is TRBV5-6, with 8 bases matching TRBD2. Germline V gene sequence: CDR1 SGHDT, CDR2 YYEEEE. CDR3 length: 15 residues. V gave up 3 bases and J gave up 6 bases; unmatched junction bases: 7. The CDR3 reads CASSSGLDGAGELFF. In nucleotides, the CDR3 is TGTGCCAGCAGCTCGGGACTAGACGGGGCCGGGGAGCTGTTTTTT.

CDR3 protein: CASSVAGSGNTIYF. The CDR3, as DNA: TGTGCCAGCAGCGTAGCAGGGTCTGGAAACACCATATATTTT. The chain recombines TRBV9 with TRBJ1-3; D perhaps matches TRBD1 (5 bases). The CDR3 is 14 amino acids. Germline CDR1 is SGDLS and CDR2 is YYNGEE. V was clipped by 0 bases and J by 1 base, with 5 bases between them.

The chain uses TRBV29-1 and TRBJ2-1, with a weak D call TRBD1 (6 bases). Germline lookup yields CDR1 SQVTM and CDR2 ANQGSEA. This CDR3 has 13 amino acids. V lost 8 bases to trimming and J lost 5 bases, with 16 bases between them. CDR3 residues: CSTWTGHHNEQFF. CDR3 sequence (DNA): TGCAGCACCTGGACGGGACACCACAATGAGCAGTTCTTC.

This clone was seen many times. The V call is TRBV18, the J call TRBJ2-1, with TRBD1 identical over 9 bases. CDR3 length: 14 amino acids. Unmatched junction bases numbered 7, after V lost 3 bases and J lost 10 bases. Germline V gives CDR1 KGHSH, CDR2 LQKENI. As DNA, the CDR3 is TGTGCCAGCTCACCGGTACAGGGGGCAGGCGAGCAGTTCTTC. Protein product: CASSPVQGAGEQFF.

This clone was seen a few times. The chain uses TRBV5-1 and TRBJ1-1, with D hard to call. With 0 bases removed from V and 1 base from J, the gap between germline ends came to 7 bases. The CDR3 extends over 14 amino acids. Germline CDR1 is SGHRS and CDR2 is YFSETQ. CDR3 DNA sequence: TGCGCCAGCAGCTTGGCCGGTAGGAACACTGAAGCTTTCTTT. Translation: CASSLAGRNTEAFF.

This rearrangement joins TRBV7-8 to TRBJ2-1; 9 nucleotides align to TRBD2. The CDR3 sequence is 16 residues long. V trimming: 6 bases; J trimming: 4 bases; junction bases outside the gene matches: 10. Germline V gene lookup returns CDR1 SGHVS and CDR2 FQNEAQ. The CDR3 loop reads CASSPILAGSYNEQFF. CDR3 bases: TGTGCCAGCAGTCCAATCCTAGCGGGGTCGTACAATGAGCAGTTCTTC.

The chain is built from TRBV28 and TRBJ2-1, with D possibly matching TRBD2 (5 bases). V was cut by 6 bases and J by 0 bases, with 15 bases left in between. CDR1 and CDR2 from the germline V gene are MDHEN and SYDVKM. The CDR3 spans 16 residues. The CDR3 bases are TGTGCCAGCAGCCTCAGTGGGAGAAGCTCCTACAATGAGCAGTTCTTC. Its protein is CASSLSGRSSYNEQFF.

This clone was detected a few times. The gene calls are TRBV3-1 (or the pseudogene TRBV3-2) and TRBJ1-1; 7 bases match TRBD1. Germline CDR1 is LGHDT and CDR2 is YNNKEL (reference sequence). The CDR3 consists of 14 residues. V lost 4 bases and J lost 1; bases outside the gene matches: 3. The CDR3 here is CASSLGTANTEAFF. The CDR3, as DNA: TGTGCCAGCAGCCTCGGGACAGCGAACACTGAAGCTTTCTTT.

The rearrangement uses TRBV7-2 and TRBJ2-2; 13 nucleotides align to TRBD2. Germline CDR1 SGHTA, CDR2 FQGNSA. The CDR3 is 17 amino acids. Trimming at V came to 5 bases and at J to 4 bases, leaving 7 bases not matched to a gene. As DNA, the CDR3 is TGTGCCAGCAGCACCGGGACTAGCGGGGTATTCACCGGGGAGCTGTTTTTT. Translated, it gives CASSTGTSGVFTGELFF.

The chain combines TRBV6-5 with TRBJ1-1, with a weak D call TRBD1 (5 bases). The CDR3 extends over 13 amino acids. V lost 6 bases, J lost 1 base, and 9 bases lay in between. Germline V gives CDR1 MNHEY, CDR2 SVGAGI. CDR3 sequence: CASRAGQNTEAFF. In DNA, the CDR3 is TGTGCCAGCAGGGCCGGACAGAACACTGAAGCTTTCTTT.

This chain connects TRBV5-4 to TRBJ1-2; D might be TRBD1 (5 bases). The CDR3 extends over 17 amino acids. Trimming pared 4 bases from V and 0 bases from J, leaving 19 bases between. Germline CDR1 is SGHNT and CDR2 is YYREEE (reference sequence). DNA for the CDR3: TGTGCCAGCAGCCCACGGGCCTCAGGGAAAGCTAACTATGGCTACACCTTC. It yields the protein CASSPRASGKANYGYTF.

In this sample, this clone turned up a few times. The rearrangement links TRBV29-1 to TRBJ2-5, with D possibly matching TRBD2 (5 bases). V was shortened by 8 bases and J by 0 bases, with 16 bases between the two germline ends. The CDR3 runs to 14 residues. The germline gives CDR1 SQVTM, CDR2 ANQGSEA. CDR3 sequence reads: CSCQEGTYQETQYF. CDR3 nucleotides: TGCAGCTGTCAAGAGGGAACTTACCAAGAGACCCAGTACTTC.

V gene TRBV30 combines with J gene TRBJ1-2; a weak D match, TRBD1 (6 bases). Between the trimmed V and J ends, which lost 2 bases and 0 bases, there was a span of 13 bases. The CDR3 totals 15 residues. CDR1 GTSNPN and CDR2 SVGIG come from the germline V gene (reference sequence). CDR3 coding DNA: TGTGCCTGGAGTCGTCAGGGGATAGCTAACTATGGCTACACCTTC. Translated, it gives CAWSRQGIANYGYTF.

J is TRBJ2-3 and V is TRBV16, with 8 bases lining up with TRBD1. CDR1 and CDR2 from the germline V gene are KGHSY and FQNENV. This CDR3 has 16 residues. V trimming: 4 bases; J trimming: 4 bases; junction bases outside the gene matches: 10. The CDR3 is CASSRRTGLRPDTQYF. As DNA, the CDR3 is TGTGCCAGCAGCCGAAGGACAGGGCTACGTCCAGATACGCAGTATTTT.

The chain links TRBV15 to TRBJ2-1, with TRBD2 as a possible D gene (5 bases). This CDR3 region has 17 residues. V was trimmed by 3 bases and J by 7 bases, leaving 22 bases between them. Germline assignment: CDR1 LNHNV and CDR2 YYDKDF (reference sequence). As DNA, the CDR3 is TGTGCCACCAGCAGGGAAAGGACGCGCGGGCAAGGGAATGAGCAGTTCTTC. Its translation: CATSRERTRGQGNEQFF.

The chain has TRBV9 and TRBJ2-5, with 7 bases fitting TRBD1. The CDR3 sequence is 15 residues long. Germline V gene sequence: CDR1 SGDLS, CDR2 YYNGEE. V was clipped by 0 bases and J by 5 bases; unmatched bases: 7. The DNA of the CDR3 is TGTGCCAGCAGCGTAGAGGTAGGGGGCCTGGAGACCCAGTACTTC. Encoded protein: CASSVEVGGLETQYF.

The chain employs TRBV6-5 and TRBJ1-2, with 9 nucleotides matching TRBD1. This CDR3 spans 15 amino acids. CDR1 is MNHEY, CDR2 SVGAGI, per germline. V gave up 7 bases and J gave up 0 bases; unmatched junction bases: 6. The CDR3: CASTWRTGANYGYTF. The CDR3 bases are TGTGCCAGCACCTGGAGGACAGGGGCTAACTATGGCTACACCTTC.

This clone was recorded only once. This chain uses TRBV3-1 (or the pseudogene TRBV3-2) with TRBJ1-3; no reliable D call. The CDR3 sequence is 14 residues long. Germline lookup yields CDR1 LGHDT and CDR2 YNNKEL (reference sequence). The germline V and J ends were trimmed by 1 base and 4 bases, with 8 bases remaining between them. The DNA of the CDR3 is TGTGCCAGCAGCCAAGGAGCTTCCGGAAACACCATATATTTT. This codes for CASSQGASGNTIYF.

The table lists this clone with a few counts. This rearrangement joins TRBV6-1 to TRBJ1-4, with D perhaps matching TRBD1 (5 bases). The CDR3 contains 13 residues. Trimming removed 3 bases at V and 8 bases at J, with 10 bases between. Germline V gene data show CDR1 as MNHNS and CDR2 as SASEGT. The CDR3 bases are TGTGCCAGCAGTGACAGGGAGGGAGAAAAACTGTTTTTT. Residues: CASSDREGEKLFF.

This clone was seen a single time. The rearrangement links TRBV4-1 to TRBJ2-7; D might be TRBD1 (5 bases). From germline, CDR1 is MGHRA and CDR2 YSYEKL. The CDR3 spans 15 residues. V was pared by 5 bases and J by 3 bases, with 17 bases between. As DNA, the CDR3 is TGCGCCAGCAGCTCCTGGTGGGGCACCCTCTACGAGCAGTACTTC. This translates into CASSSWWGTLYEQYF.

The chain employs TRBV5-6 and TRBJ1-2; 7 positions agree with TRBD1. The V gene's germline CDR1 is SGHDT and CDR2 YYEEEE. CDR3 length equals 16 residues. V was clipped by 2 bases and J by 8 bases; unmatched bases: 15. The CDR3 is CASSLDRAPIRRGYTF. CDR3 coding DNA: TGTGCCAGCAGCTTAGACAGGGCCCCCATCCGGCGGGGCTACACCTTC.

This clone was recorded a few times. This chain joins TRBV6-5 and TRBJ1-6; a possible D gene is TRBD1 (5 bases). This CDR3 has 15 residues. Germline CDR1 reads MNHEY; CDR2 reads SVGAGI. Trimming left V 0 bases short and J 9 bases short, with 12 bases between. CDR3 protein: CASSYSGGNGSPLHF. DNA for the CDR3: TGTGCCAGCAGTTACTCTGGGGGGAACGGTTCACCCCTCCACTTT.

The chain is built from TRBV14 and TRBJ2-1; TRBD1 agrees at 7 bases. The germline gives CDR1 SGHDN, CDR2 FVKESK. CDR3 size: 18 residues. The J segment lost 4 bases and the V segment lost 3 bases, leaving 15 bases of the junction unmatched. Written as DNA, the CDR3 is TGTGCCAGCAGCCACCTAACAGGGGCCGGCCCCCGTTACAATGAGCAGTTCTTC. As protein: CASSHLTGAGPRYNEQFF.